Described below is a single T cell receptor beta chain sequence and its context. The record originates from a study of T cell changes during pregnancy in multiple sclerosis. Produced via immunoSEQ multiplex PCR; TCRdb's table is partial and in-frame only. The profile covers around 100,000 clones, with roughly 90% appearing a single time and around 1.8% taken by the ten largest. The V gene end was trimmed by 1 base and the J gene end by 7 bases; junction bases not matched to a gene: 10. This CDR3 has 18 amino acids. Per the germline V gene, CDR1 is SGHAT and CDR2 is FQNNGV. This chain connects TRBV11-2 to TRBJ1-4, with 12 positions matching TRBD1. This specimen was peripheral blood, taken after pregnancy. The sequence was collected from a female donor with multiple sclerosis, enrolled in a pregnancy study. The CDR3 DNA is TGTGCCAGCAGCTTAGGCGACCGGGACAGGGGGCAGGGTGAAAAACTGTTTTTT. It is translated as CASSLGDRDRGQGEKLFF.